This TCR beta chain was documented in a study of blood T cells in healthy people across ages. Broader study findings: The recorded TCR beta diversity per million T cells decreased in a roughly linear manner with age. Diversity estimated from one million T cells was considered an underestimate.

It was with a sample-barcoded 5' primer and a J-beta primer mix that a second PCR of roughly 7 to 12 cycles was run. TCRdb passed the 5' RACE reads through MiXCR, listing each CDR3 protein once. The data contain 450,000 to 650,000 distinct CDR3 sequences, about 24% of them singletons. V was pared by 5 bases and J by 3 bases, with 10 bases of the junction left unmatched. CDR3 length equals 16 residues. Per the germline V gene, CDR1 is DFQATT and CDR2 is SNEGSKA (reference sequence). Caucasian, healthy and from Russia, the donors were aged between about 6 and 90. The authors extracted at least 5 micrograms of total RNA per sample. This clonotype was observed a few times. What it binds is unknown. These data are also associated with another study on T cells of mothers and their children.

The V and J genes are TRBV20-1 and TRBJ2-5, with TRBD2 identical over 12 bases. The sample comprised blood. The source of this sequence is a boy aged 5-17 years in good health. The CDR3, as DNA: TGCAGTGCTGAACTACTAGCGGGGGGCAAAGAAGAGACCCAGTACTTC. Its translation is CSAELLAGGKEETQYF.